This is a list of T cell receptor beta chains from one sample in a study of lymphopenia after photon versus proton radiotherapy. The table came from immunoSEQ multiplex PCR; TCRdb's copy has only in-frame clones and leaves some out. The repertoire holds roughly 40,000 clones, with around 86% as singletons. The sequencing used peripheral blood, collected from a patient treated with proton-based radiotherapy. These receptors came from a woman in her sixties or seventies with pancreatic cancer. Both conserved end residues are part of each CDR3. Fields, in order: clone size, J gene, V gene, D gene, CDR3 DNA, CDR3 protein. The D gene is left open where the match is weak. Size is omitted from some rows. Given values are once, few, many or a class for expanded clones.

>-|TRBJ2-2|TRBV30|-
TGTGCCTGCGGGCCCGGGGAGCTGTTTTTT
CACGPGELFF
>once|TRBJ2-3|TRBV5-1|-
TGCGCCAGCAGCTTTCAGGGGACAACTACAGATACGCAGTATTTT
CASSFQGTTTDTQYF
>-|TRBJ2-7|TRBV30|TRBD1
TGTGCCTGGAGTCGCCAGGGGGCGCACGAGCAGTACTTC
CAWSRQGAHEQYF
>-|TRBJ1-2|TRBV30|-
TGTGCCTGGAGTGTCACCGGGAGGGACTATGGCTACACCTTC
CAWSVTGRDYGYTF
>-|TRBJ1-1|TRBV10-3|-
TGTGCCATCAGTGTGGTAAGGGGAAAGACGACTGAAGCTTTCTTT
CAISVVRGKTTEAFF
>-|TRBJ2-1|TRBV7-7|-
TGTGCTAGCAGCTTAGGTATGGATCGGGAGCAGTTCTTC
CASSLGMDREQFF
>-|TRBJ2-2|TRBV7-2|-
TGTGCCAGCAGCTTAGACAACACCGGGGAGCTGTTTTTT
CASSLDNTGELFF
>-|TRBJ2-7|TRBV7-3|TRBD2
TGTGCCAGCAGCATCACTAGCGGGAGCGCCTACGAGCAGTACTTC
CASSITSGSAYEQYF
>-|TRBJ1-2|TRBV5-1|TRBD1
TGCGCCAGCAGCTTGGATGGGACAGGGACTAACTATGGCTACACCTTC
CASSLDGTGTNYGYTF
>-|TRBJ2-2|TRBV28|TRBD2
TGTGCCAGCATTATGCGGCGGGAGTTGGGGACCGGGGAGCTGTTTTTT
CASIMRRELGTGELFF
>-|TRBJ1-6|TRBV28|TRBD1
TGTGCCAGCAGTTTGGGGCACAGGGGAAATTCACCCCTCCACTTT
CASSLGHRGNSPLHF
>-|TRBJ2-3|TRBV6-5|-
TGTGCCAGCATCCTTCCACCAGATACGCAGTATTTT
CASILPPDTQYF
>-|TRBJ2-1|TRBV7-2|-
TGTGCCAGCAGCTTAGCGCGGGGATCCTACAATGAGCAGTTCTTC
CASSLARGSYNEQFF
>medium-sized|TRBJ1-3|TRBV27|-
TGTGCCAGCAGTTACCAAGGGGGGCGGGGAGTAATTGGTCCTGGAAACACCATATATTTT
CASSYQGGRGVIGPGNTIYF
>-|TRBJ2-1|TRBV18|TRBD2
TGTGCCAGCACCGGGGGGGGCAATGAGCAGTTCTTC
CASTGGGNEQFF
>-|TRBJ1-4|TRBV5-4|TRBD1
TGTGCCAGCAGCCTGGGGGGACAGATTAATGAAAAACTGTTTTTT
CASSLGGQINEKLFF
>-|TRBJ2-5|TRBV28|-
TGTGCCAGCAGTTTAACCCTCGGACAGACGGACCTTCAAGAGACCCAGTACTTC
CASSLTLGQTDLQETQYF
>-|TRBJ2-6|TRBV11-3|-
TGTGCCAGCAATAGGGCCTCTGGGGCCAACGTCCTGACTTTC
CASNRASGANVLTF
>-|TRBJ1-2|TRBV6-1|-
TGTGCCAGCAGTGAAGAAGTCCGATCCTATGGCTACACCTTC
CASSEEVRSYGYTF
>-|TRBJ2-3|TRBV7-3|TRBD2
TGTGCCAGCAGCTCAAGGACTAGCGGGGCAGCAGATACGCAGTATTTT
CASSSRTSGAADTQYF
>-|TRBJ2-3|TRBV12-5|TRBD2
TGTGCTAGTGGTACCCTGACTAGCGGGATCTTACCCACAGATACGCAGTATTTT
CASGTLTSGILPTDTQYF
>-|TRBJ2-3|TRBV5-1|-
TGCGCCAGCAGCTTGGTACCCGGACAGCGCACAGATACGCAGTATTTT
CASSLVPGQRTDTQYF
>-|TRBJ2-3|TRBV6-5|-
TGTGCCAGCAGTTCCCCGAGGATTGGGGGCACAGATACGCAGTATTTT
CASSSPRIGGTDTQYF
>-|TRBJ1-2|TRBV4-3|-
TGCGCCAGCAGCTTGCCGGGACAAATTTATGGCTACACCTTC
CASSLPGQIYGYTF
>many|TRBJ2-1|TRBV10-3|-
TGTGCCATCAGTGGACGGCTCTCCTACAATGAGCAGTTCTTC
CAISGRLSYNEQFF
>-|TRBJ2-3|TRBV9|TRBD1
TGTGCCAGCAGCGTAGGGGCAGGGGGCAGGACAGATACGCAGTATTTT
CASSVGAGGRTDTQYF
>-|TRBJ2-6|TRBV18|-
TGTGCCAGCTCACCAGGAGGGACTGGGGCCAACGTCCTGACTTTC
CASSPGGTGANVLTF
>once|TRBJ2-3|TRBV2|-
TGTGCCAGCAGTTCCCCCCGGGCGCCGCCGGCCACAGATACGCAGTATTTT
CASSSPRAPPATDTQYF
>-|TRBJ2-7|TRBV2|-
TGTGCCAGCAGAGTATCGGGTCAGGGCTCCTACGAGCAGTACTTC
CASRVSGQGSYEQYF
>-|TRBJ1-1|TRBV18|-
TGTGCCAGCTCGCCTATTGACAGAGACACTGAAGCTTTCTTT
CASSPIDRDTEAFF
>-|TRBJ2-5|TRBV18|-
TGTGCCAGCTCACCTGCCGACCAAGAGACCCAGTACTTC
CASSPADQETQYF
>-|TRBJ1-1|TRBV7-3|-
TGTGCCAGCAGCTTAGCGGCAGCTAACACTGAAGCTTTCTTT
CASSLAAANTEAFF